One T cell receptor (beta chain) is described in this entry. V was shortened by 3 bases and J by 4 bases, with 22 bases between the two germline ends. The CDR3 runs 18 residues. Germline V CDR1 and CDR2: LNHDA, SQIVND (reference sequence). The data derive from a study of blood T cell repertoires in COVID-19. In the study overall: Both acute and convalescent COVID-19 samples were obtained from the United States, Italy and Spain. T cells, B-cell-depleted T cells, or PBMCs provided the cDNA or gDNA that served as material.

Original data processing: Scientists estimated how many nucleated cells there were by amplifying reference gene primers. Sequenced by immunoSEQ multiplex PCR; TCRdb stores in-frame clones only, minus some. V, J and clone size are taken as reported in that table, and D and trimming were inferred from the DNA itself. The data show fewer than 45,000 clones, roughly 78% seen once. Sequencing input: peripheral blood. The clonotype originates from a man aged 60 to 69 with acute or convalescent COVID-19. The chain employs TRBV19 and TRBJ2-1; D is possibly TRBD2 (5 bases). This CDR3 is CASSMDPTTRAIYNEQFF. DNA of the CDR3: TGTGCCAGTAGTATGGATCCGACTACCCGGGCGATTTACAATGAGCAGTTCTTC.